The 16 T cell receptor beta chains below come from one sample, sequenced in a study of early T cells in non-severe SARS-CoV-2 infection. In TCRdb, the 5' RACE reads were re-called with MiXCR into one record per CDR3 protein. The table shows nearly 90,000 distinct CDR3 sequences, with 14% occurring only once. Input material: whole blood. The receptors shown here come from an adult who was a healthcare worker with PCR-confirmed SARS-CoV-2 infection or an uninfected control (not recorded which).

This chain joins TRBV7-9 and TRBJ2-5; tentative D call: TRBD1 (5 bases). The CDR3 runs to 13 residues. The V gene lost 4 bases and the J gene lost 4 bases, with 10 bases spanning the gap. CDR1 and CDR2 (germline): SEHNR, FQNEAQ (reference sequence). The CDR3 DNA sequence: TGTGCCAGCAGCTCTAAGGGGCCAGAGACCCAGTACTTC. Its translation: CASSSKGPETQYF.

In its sample, this clonotype was seen a few times. The rearrangement links TRBV20-1 to TRBJ2-2, with 7 bases aligning to TRBD2. The CDR3 is 18 residues long. The V and J ends lost 1 base and 2 bases, in that order; junction bases with no gene match: 13. Germline lookup yields CDR1 DFQATT and CDR2 SNEGSKA (reference sequence). In DNA form, the CDR3 reads TGCAGTGCTAGAGGGGGTGGCGCGGGAGCGCTAAACACCGGGGAGCTGTTTTTT. Protein sequence: CSARGGGAGALNTGELFF.

The chain has TRBV30 and TRBJ1-1, with 10 positions matching TRBD1. The germline V gene has CDR1 GTSNPN and CDR2 SVGIG (reference sequence). Unmatched junction bases numbered 11, after V lost 1 base and J lost 3 bases. The CDR3 contains 17 residues. The CDR3 DNA follows: TGTGCCTGGAGTGCCGATGACAGGGGGCCGAGGGACACTGAAGCTTTCTTT. Translation gives CAWSADDRGPRDTEAFF.

DNA of the CDR3: TGTGCCAGCAGTGAATTAGCTGGACAGCCCCAGCATTTT. It is translated as CASSELAGQPQHF. The genes are TRBV25-1 and TRBJ1-5; D unresolved. Germline V gene lookup returns CDR1 MGHDK and CDR2 SYGVNS. Trimming left V 1 base short and J 7 bases short, with 8 bases between. The CDR3 has 13 residues.

This clonotype ranks as medium-sized. The rearrangement joins TRBV11-2 to TRBJ2-7; D gene ambiguous. There are 13 residues in the CDR3. Germline CDR1 SGHAT, CDR2 FQNNGV. V gave up 3 bases and J gave up 7 bases, with 13 bases separating them. The CDR3: CASSLGQATEQYF. The CDR3, as DNA: TGTGCCAGCAGCTTGGGCCAAGCCACTGAGCAGTACTTC.

The table lists this clonotype with many counts. The CDR3 DNA follows: TGTGCCAGCAGGGGGACAGGAGTCGACCAGTACTTC. This sequence encodes CASRGTGVDQYF. The chain links TRBV7-9 to TRBJ2-5; 8 nucleotides line up with TRBD1. This CDR3 region has 12 residues. Trimming removed 6 bases from V and 10 bases from J; junction bases left unmatched: 7. Germline CDR1 and CDR2: SEHNR and FQNEAQ (reference sequence).

This clonotype appeared a few times. J is TRBJ1-1 and V is TRBV3-1, with unresolved D. V shed 0 bases and J shed 3 bases, with 14 bases lying between them. This CDR3 region has 16 residues. CDR1 and CDR2 from the germline V gene are LGHDT and YNNKEL (reference sequence). The CDR3 here is CASSQDGKLWDTEAFF. The CDR3, as DNA: TGTGCCAGCAGCCAAGATGGGAAGTTATGGGACACTGAAGCTTTCTTT.

A few counts support this clonotype. The genes are TRBV6-6 and TRBJ2-2; perhaps TRBD2 as D (5 bases). This CDR3 comprises 15 residues. With 7 bases removed from V and 0 bases from J, the gap between germline ends came to 12 bases. The germline V gene has CDR1 MNHNY and CDR2 SVGAGI (reference sequence). Here the CDR3 DNA reads TGTGCCAGCAACCCGAGGGTCCCGAACACCGGGGAGCTGTTTTTT. Its protein product is CASNPRVPNTGELFF.

The chain carries TRBV5-1 and TRBJ2-5; the D is unclear. This CDR3 has 12 amino acids. Germline V gene data show CDR1 as SGHRS and CDR2 as YFSETQ. Deletions cut 4 bases from V and 4 bases from J, with 8 bases between. The DNA for the CDR3 is TGCGCCAGCAGCCCTTCCGCAGAGACCCAGTACTTC. It codes for CASSPSAETQYF.

This chain links TRBV7-6 with TRBJ1-1, with TRBD1 identical over 9 bases. The trim removed 4 bases at V and 6 bases at J, leaving 9 bases unmatched. Germline CDR1 and CDR2: SGHVS and FNYEAQ. The CDR3 spans 15 residues. This chain's CDR3 is CASSSSTGGGSEAFF. CDR3 in DNA: TGTGCCAGCAGCTCAAGTACAGGGGGCGGGTCTGAAGCTTTCTTT.

This chain connects TRBV6-5 to TRBJ2-4; D is undetermined. Trimming cost V 2 bases and J 6 bases, with 2 bases left between them. The CDR3 is 11 amino acids. Germline CDR1 is MNHEY and CDR2 is SVGAGI. The CDR3 bases are TGTGCCAGCAGTTACGGAAACATTCAGTACTTC. Residues: CASSYGNIQYF.

This clonotype appeared a few times. The J gene is TRBJ1-1, the V gene TRBV2; TRBD1 matches at 8 bases. J gave up 0 bases and V 4 bases, and 10 bases lay outside the gene matches. The germline gives CDR1 SNHLY, CDR2 FYNNEI. The CDR3 is 17 amino acids. This chain's CDR3 is CASSVARGLRMNTEAFF. In DNA form, the CDR3 reads TGTGCCAGCAGTGTGGCCAGGGGGCTGAGAATGAACACTGAAGCTTTCTTT.

This clonotype was counted between two and nine times. This rearrangement joins TRBV28 to TRBJ2-5; no reliable D call. Trimming removed 7 bases from V and 4 bases from J, with 16 bases in between. The CDR3 sequence is 14 residues long. Germline CDR1 reads MDHEN; CDR2 reads SYDVKM. The CDR3 bases are TGTGCCAGCACGTCCTGGGCCGCCAGAGAGACCCAGTACTTC. Amino acid sequence: CASTSWAARETQYF.

This clonotype is medium-sized within its sample. The chain employs TRBV21-1 and TRBJ1-2; the D call TRBD1 from the table was never checked on the DNA. TRBV21-1 is reported as a pseudogene. This CDR3 is 14 amino acids long. The CDR3 here is CASREAAGQYGYTF. CDR3 nucleotides: TGTGCCAGCAGAGAGGCAGCAGGGCAATATGGCTACACCTTC.

This clonotype was detected a few times. The chain carries TRBV6-2 or TRBV6-3 and TRBJ2-1; D is possibly TRBD2 (6 bases). The germline V gene encodes CDR1 MNHEY and CDR2 SVGEGT. V shed 8 bases and J shed 0 bases, with 17 bases lying between them. The CDR3 spans 16 residues. The CDR3 nucleotides read TGTGCCAGCTTATCGGGGGTCAAGAGCTCCTACAATGAGCAGTTCTTC. This sequence encodes CASLSGVKSSYNEQFF.

This clonotype was seen a few times. The J gene is TRBJ2-1, the V gene TRBV3-1; no clear D gene. The ends were cut back, 1 base at V and 0 bases at J, with 10 bases in the middle. The CDR3 consists of 16 residues. Germline V gene data show CDR1 as LGHDT and CDR2 as YNNKEL (reference sequence). Here the CDR3 reads CASSQVVHNSYNEQFF. The DNA for the CDR3 is TGTGCCAGCAGCCAAGTGGTACACAACTCCTACAATGAGCAGTTCTTC.